This paragraph reports one T cell receptor beta chain. Its antigen is undetermined. The method was immunoSEQ multiplex PCR; TCRdb's version includes in-frame clones alone and lacks a portion of them. The table has roughly 180,000 clones, around 94% seen once. The data stem from a study of T cell responses to AZD1222 COVID-19 vaccine. Whole-study results and caveats: A reported finding is that nearly half of spike-specific TCRs target unmutated variant regions.

This CDR3 comprises 15 residues. Germline values: CDR1 MDHEN, CDR2 SYDVKM. V shed 7 bases, J shed 0 bases, and the junction held 6 bases outside the gene matches. Specimen: peripheral blood, collected 28 days after the second AZD1222 dose. The chain combines TRBV28 with TRBJ2-7; 10 bases map to TRBD1. The sequence derives from an adult who received the AZD1222 COVID-19 vaccine. CDR3 loop: CASIIRTGGSYEQYF. CDR3 DNA sequence: TGTGCCAGCATTATTAGGACAGGGGGCTCCTACGAGCAGTACTTC.